This T cell receptor (beta chain) was sequenced in a study of blood T cells in healthy people across ages. This clonotype occurred a few times. Using a J-beta primer mix together with a sample-barcoded 5' primer, a second PCR was run for roughly 6 to 12 cycles. MiXCR was run by TCRdb on the 5' RACE reads, yielding one entry per CDR3 protein. The sample comprises fewer than 600,000 distinct CDR3 sequences, about 27% of which are singletons, and 3.6% rests with the top ten. These data also formed part of another study, on T cells of mothers and their children. As reported in that work: When the second PCR was run, its M1S primer added sample barcodes and 2-4 random nucleotides. The study found thymic selection shapes TCR recombination output similarly in related and unrelated pairs.

The receptor was isolated from a boy aged 2 to 10 in good health. Source material: blood.

CDR3 sequence reads: CASSSSSGSLYEQYF. The CDR3 nucleotides are TGTGCCAGCAGCTCATCTAGCGGGAGTTTGTACGAGCAGTACTTC. The rearrangement uses TRBV11-2 and TRBJ2-7; 10 positions agree with TRBD2. CDR3 size: 15 residues. Germline V gene data show CDR1 as SGHAT and CDR2 as FQNNGV. The junction had 7 bases not matched to a gene; V was cut back by 4 bases and J by 4 bases.